The clone carrying this TCR beta chain appeared once. These data belong to a study of shared clonotypes between healthy human individuals. Produced via immunoSEQ multiplex PCR; TCRdb's table is partial and in-frame only. The sample holds 1,400,000 or so clones, 98% seen once. CDR1 and CDR2 from the germline V gene are LNHDA and SQIVND (reference sequence). The CDR3 length is 15 residues. Trimming shortened V by 3 bases and J by 2 bases, and 14 bases separated the two germline ends. This sequence originates from a man aged 25-45 years in good health. This chain joins TRBV19 and TRBJ2-7; no clear D. What was sequenced was naive CD4+ T cells sorted from blood. The subset is: CD45RA+ positively selected. The CDR3 region is CASSIIVMGTYEQYF. The CDR3 nucleotides read TGTGCCAGTAGTATTATTGTTATGGGGACCTACGAGCAGTACTTC.